This passage covers 32 T cell receptor beta chains from one sample sequenced in a study of T-cell reconstitution after alpha-beta-depleted transplantation in children. Unique molecular identifiers were incorporated when the TCRbeta library was constructed. TCRdb fed the PCR reads into MiXCR, producing one record per CDR3 protein. This sample has some 200,000 distinct CDR3 sequences, with about 6.4% found just once. Sequenced material: PBMCs from the stem cell graft donor, taken from the stem cell graft. The receptors shown here come from a human donor who donated a stem cell graft to a child with Wiskott-Aldrich syndrome.

This clonotype was recorded at least ten times. The chain couples TRBV12-3 or TRBV12-4 to TRBJ2-5, with TRBD1 identical over 7 bases. CDR3 length: 11 amino acids. With V trimmed by 8 bases and J by 7 bases, 4 bases remained unmatched. The CDR3 DNA follows: TGTGCCAGCGGGACAGAGCTGACCCAGTACTTC. Amino acid sequence: CASGTELTQYF.

CDR3 nucleotide sequence: TGTGCCAGCACTGCTGGGGGGTCTGGGGCCAACGTCCTGACTTTC. This codes for CASTAGGSGANVLTF. The chain is built from TRBV19 and TRBJ2-6; D might be TRBD2 (6 bases). V was pared by 9 bases and J by 1 base, with 13 bases between. CDR3 size: 15 residues. The germline gives CDR1 LNHDA, CDR2 SQIVND (reference sequence).

As concerns this clonotype: A much larger clone is a single base away; this may be a read error. J is TRBJ2-3 and V is TRBV24-1; 8 nucleotides match TRBD2. This CDR3 is 16 amino acids long. Germline V lookup: CDR1 KGHDR, CDR2 SFDVKD. This CDR3 is CATGDRLASSTDTQYF. Here the CDR3 DNA reads TGTGCCACCGGTGACCGACTAGCGTCTAGCACAGATACGCAGTATTTT.

The table lists this clonotype with many counts. This rearrangement joins TRBV27 to TRBJ1-1; D remains ambiguous. V shed 6 bases and J shed 4 bases, with 15 bases lying between them. CDR3 length: 14 amino acids. The germline V gene has CDR1 MNHEY and CDR2 SMNVEV (reference sequence). CDR3 DNA sequence: TGTGCCAGCAGGTTCGGCGGCGGCCTCACTGAAGCTTTCTTT. Translating gives CASRFGGGLTEAFF.

This clonotype came up many times. This rearrangement joins TRBV10-1 to TRBJ2-3, with D possibly being TRBD1 or TRBD2 (5 bases each). V dropped 1 base and J dropped 6 bases, with 11 bases sitting between them. The CDR3 has 14 amino acids. Germline CDR1 is WNHNN and CDR2 is SYGVQD (reference sequence). The CDR3 DNA follows: TGCGCCAGCAGTGAGTTTGGGGGAGCCGATACGCAGTATTTT. It specifies CASSEFGGADTQYF.

The sample holds many counts of this clonotype. The chain uses TRBV4-3 and TRBJ2-7; 12 positions agree with TRBD2. Looked up from germline, CDR1 is LGHNA and CDR2 is YSLEER. V trimming: 1 base; J trimming: 13 bases; junction bases outside the gene matches: 8. The CDR3 length is 14 residues. This chain's CDR3 is CASSQAATSGSRYF. CDR3 bases: TGCGCCAGCAGCCAAGCAGCGACTAGCGGGAGTCGTTACTTC.

This clonotype has a count of ten or more. The chain employs TRBV29-1 and TRBJ2-3; either TRBD1 or TRBD2 may fit D (5 bases each). The CDR3 is 13 amino acids. From germline, CDR1 is SQVTM and CDR2 ANQGSEA. The V end was cut by 3 bases, the J end by 9 bases, with 16 bases between. This CDR3 reads CSVDSWDPSTQYF. In DNA form, the CDR3 reads TGCAGCGTTGACTCGTGGGACCCATCAACGCAGTATTTT.

This clonotype was observed at least ten times. The chain joins TRBV5-1 to TRBJ2-5, with D uncertain. Germline V gives CDR1 SGHRS, CDR2 YFSETQ. V was trimmed by 4 bases and J by 5 bases, leaving 24 bases between them. This CDR3 spans 17 amino acids. CDR3 in DNA: TGCGCCAGCAGCCCGTCGCGAGGCCCCCCATCCAGTGAGACCCAGTACTTC. It yields the protein CASSPSRGPPSSETQYF.

V and J are TRBV5-1 and TRBJ2-1, with a weak D call TRBD1 (7 bases). Germline lookup yields CDR1 SGHRS and CDR2 YFSETQ. Between the trimmed V and J ends, which lost 7 bases and 7 bases, there was a span of 12 bases. CDR3 length: 12 residues. The CDR3: CASRQGLNEQFF. For the CDR3, the DNA is TGCGCCAGCCGACAGGGACTTAATGAGCAGTTCTTC. The whole variable domain, remainder taken from reference TRBV5-1 and TRBJ2-1, is KAGVTQTPRYLIKTRGQQVTLSCSPISGHRSVSWYQQTPGQGLQFLFEYFSETQRNKGNFPGRFSGRQFSNSRSEMNVSTLELGDSALYLCASRQGLNEQFFGPGTRLTVL.

This clonotype was counted at least ten times. This rearrangement joins TRBV28 to TRBJ2-7; D may be TRBD2 (5 bases). This CDR3 region has 13 residues. The germline V and J ends were trimmed by 6 bases and 3 bases, with 12 bases remaining between them. CDR1 and CDR2 from the germline V gene are MDHEN and SYDVKM. In nucleotides, the CDR3 is TGTGCCAGCAGCTCATTCGGGGACTACGAGCAGTACTTC. The encoded protein is CASSSFGDYEQYF.

The sample holds many counts of this clonotype. The genes are TRBV6-2 or TRBV6-3 and TRBJ1-1; a weak D match, TRBD1 (6 bases). Trimming shortened V by 6 bases and J by 7 bases, and 15 bases separated the two germline ends. Germline CDR1 and CDR2: MNHEY and SVGEGT. The CDR3 is made up of 13 amino acids. CDR3 in amino acids: CASRPDSRDEAFF. The CDR3 DNA sequence: TGTGCCAGCAGGCCGGACAGTCGAGATGAAGCTTTCTTT.

In its sample, this clonotype was seen a few times. The chain links TRBV11-2 to TRBJ1-1; 7 bases map to TRBD1. The CDR3 sequence is 15 residues long. Germline-derived CDR1 and CDR2 are SGHAT and FQNNGV. V was pared by 1 base and J by 6 bases, with 8 bases of the junction left unmatched. The CDR3, as DNA: TGTGCCAGCAGCTTAGTCGTGCAGGGGGACGCTGAAGCTTTCTTT. Its translation is CASSLVVQGDAEAFF. Supplemented by reference TRBV11-2 and TRBJ1-1, the full variable domain reads EAGVAQSPRYKIIEKRQSVAFWCNPISGHATLYWYQQILGQGPKLLIQFQNNGVVDDSQLPKDRFSAERLKGVDSTLKIQPAKLEDSAVYLCASSLVVQGDAEAFFGQGTRLTVV.

This clonotype was observed at least ten times. The chain joins TRBV12-3 or TRBV12-4 to TRBJ2-7; D is ambiguous. The CDR3 is 12 amino acids. V lost 5 bases, J lost 4 bases, and 9 bases lay in between. The CDR3 DNA follows: TGTGCCAGCAGTCCCCAGTCGTACGAGCAGTACTTC. Amino acids: CASSPQSYEQYF.

The V call is TRBV9, the J call TRBJ2-5; 11 bases align to TRBD2. Germline V gene lookup returns CDR1 SGDLS and CDR2 YYNGEE. Trimming cost V 0 bases and J 7 bases; bases outside gene matches: 14. This CDR3 is 18 amino acids long. CDR3 region: CASSVGLAGGIWSGTQYF. The CDR3 bases are TGTGCCAGCAGCGTAGGGTTAGCGGGAGGGATCTGGTCGGGGACCCAGTACTTC. The whole variable domain, filled in from reference TRBV9 and TRBJ2-5, reads DSGVTQTPKHLITATGQRVTLRCSPRSGDLSVYWYQQSLDQGLQFLIQYYNGEERAKGNILERFSAQQFPDLHSELNLSSLELGDSALYFCASSVGLAGGIWSGTQYFGPGTRLLVL.

This clonotype was seen more than once but under ten times. The genes are TRBV5-1 and TRBJ2-5; TRBD2 agrees at 10 bases. This CDR3 spans 16 amino acids. V dropped 5 bases and J dropped 1; count of bases not matched to a gene: 8. Germline CDR1 reads SGHRS; CDR2 reads YFSETQ. CDR3 sequence: CASSLAGGSPQETQYF. The CDR3 DNA is TGCGCCAGCAGTTTAGCGGGAGGTAGTCCCCAAGAGACCCAGTACTTC.

This clonotype was counted many times. The chain is built from TRBV5-1 and TRBJ2-1, with TRBD1 matching 7 bases. The junction had 8 bases not matched to a gene; V was cut back by 3 bases and J by 5 bases. The CDR3 totals 15 residues. The germline gives CDR1 SGHRS, CDR2 YFSETQ. The CDR3 spells CASSSTGPINNEQFF. The CDR3 DNA reads as TGCGCCAGCAGCTCGACAGGGCCTATTAACAATGAGCAGTTCTTC.

This clonotype was counted at least ten times. CDR3 protein: CASSTGTGLTYEQYF. CDR3 sequence (DNA): TGCGCCAGCAGCACCGGGACAGGGCTGACCTACGAGCAGTACTTC. J is TRBJ2-7 and V is TRBV5-1; TRBD1 agrees at 9 bases. Germline CDR1 SGHRS, CDR2 YFSETQ. J was trimmed by 2 bases and V by 4 bases; bases with no gene match: 7. The CDR3 has 15 residues.

A word on this clonotype: With a much larger clone just one base away, this may be a read error. The chain carries TRBV11-1 and TRBJ2-1; 14 bases align to TRBD2. This CDR3 region has 18 residues. Unmatched junction bases numbered 6, after V lost 1 base and J lost 4 bases. The germline V gene has CDR1 SGHAT and CDR2 FQDESV (reference sequence). This CDR3 reads CASSLGRTSGGSYNEQFF. CDR3 in DNA: TGTGCCAGCAGCTTAGGAAGGACTAGCGGGGGGTCTTACAATGAGCAGTTCTTC.

This clonotype was counted between two and nine times. The J gene is TRBJ2-3, the V gene TRBV2; D gene ambiguous. V lost 1 base and J 9 bases, leaving 8 bases between the germline ends. Germline CDR1 reads SNHLY; CDR2 reads FYNNEI. The CDR3 has 12 residues. The CDR3 here is CASSEVYITQYF. The CDR3 nucleotides read TGTGCCAGCAGTGAAGTCTACATCACGCAGTATTTT. The whole variable domain, filled in from reference TRBV2 and TRBJ2-3, reads EPEVTQTPSHQVTQMGQEVILRCVPISNHLYFYWYRQILGQKVEFLVSFYNNEISEKSEIFDDQFSVERPDGSNFTLKIRSTKLEDSAMYFCASSEVYITQYFGPGTRLTVL.

This clonotype was seen at least ten times. V gene TRBV5-1 combines with J gene TRBJ2-5; the D gene is possibly TRBD2 (5 bases). CDR3 size: 13 residues. V was shortened by 1 base and J by 3 bases, with 7 bases between the two germline ends. In germline, CDR1 is SGHRS, CDR2 YFSETQ. This CDR3 reads CASSLTGKETQYF. The CDR3 nucleotides are TGCGCCAGCAGCTTGACGGGGAAAGAGACCCAGTACTTC.

This clonotype was recorded at least ten times. This chain connects TRBV20-1 to TRBJ2-7; the D gene is possibly TRBD1 (6 bases). The CDR3 length is 15 residues. CDR1 and CDR2 from the germline V gene are DFQATT and SNEGSKA (reference sequence). Deletions cut 6 bases from V and 1 base from J, with 19 bases between. The CDR3 sequence is CSAPRQAGVSYEQYF. Here the CDR3 DNA reads TGCAGTGCCCCCCGCCAGGCAGGGGTATCCTACGAGCAGTACTTC.

The chain uses TRBV30 and TRBJ1-2; the D gene is possibly TRBD1 (6 bases). V was pared by 2 bases and J by 6 bases, with 16 bases between. The CDR3 totals 14 residues. Germline V gene lookup returns CDR1 GTSNPN and CDR2 SVGIG (reference sequence). The CDR3, as DNA: TGTGCCTGGAGTTTAGTGCAGGGGCGGGATGGCTACACCTTC. Translated: CAWSLVQGRDGYTF.

This clonotype was detected many times. CDR3 protein: CASSSVLDRHYNYGYTF. For the CDR3, the DNA is TGTGCCAGCAGTTCCGTGCTTGATAGACATTATAACTATGGCTACACCTTC. The gene calls are TRBV27 and TRBJ1-2; D is unclear. CDR3 size: 17 residues. Germline CDR1 reads MNHEY; CDR2 reads SMNVEV (reference sequence). V lost 4 bases and J lost 1, with 19 bases in between.

This clonotype was observed a handful of times. The V gene is TRBV5-1, the J gene TRBJ2-5; D not resolved. Germline assignment: CDR1 SGHRS and CDR2 YFSETQ. V was pared by 1 base and J by 1 base, with 14 bases between. This CDR3 spans 16 amino acids. CDR3 nucleotides: TGCGCCAGCAGCTTGAAAGGAGTTGATCGCCAAGAGACCCAGTACTTC. Translation: CASSLKGVDRQETQYF.

This clonotype was observed many times. CDR3 DNA sequence: TGTGCCAGCAGCCAACCGGGACAGAACTATGGCTACACCTTC. This gives the protein CASSQPGQNYGYTF. This chain uses TRBV7-6 with TRBJ1-2; TRBD1 aligns across 7 bases. The CDR3 contains 14 residues. Unmatched junction bases numbered 5, after V lost 5 bases and J lost 2 bases. Germline V CDR1 and CDR2: SGHVS, FNYEAQ.

This clonotype was seen repeatedly, ten times or more. This chain connects TRBV10-3 to TRBJ1-4; D is possibly TRBD1 (5 bases). The CDR3 has 14 amino acids. Per germline, CDR1 ENHRY and CDR2 SYGVKD. V was trimmed by 10 bases and J by 5 bases, leaving 17 bases between them. CDR3 nucleotide sequence: TGTGCCACCGCCCTCAGGGACGCGAATGAAAAACTGTTTTTT. Translation gives CATALRDANEKLFF.

This clonotype occurred a few times. The rearrangement uses TRBV5-6 and TRBJ1-3; 7 bases agree with TRBD1. The CDR3 sequence is 17 residues long. The germline V gene encodes CDR1 SGHDT and CDR2 YYEEEE. J was trimmed by 4 bases and V by 5 bases; bases with no gene match: 15. This CDR3 is CASSPLPRGLGGNTIYF. DNA of the CDR3: TGTGCCAGCAGTCCCCTACCCAGGGGGTTAGGAGGAAACACCATATATTTT.

This clonotype appeared many times. The chain has TRBV3-1 and TRBJ1-1, with D hard to call. Germline-derived CDR1 and CDR2 are LGHDT and YNNKEL (reference sequence). The CDR3 runs 15 residues. Trimming stripped 5 bases from V and 1 base from J, with 14 bases between. The CDR3 DNA reads as TGTGCCAGCAGCAGTCACACGCGGCAGAACACTGAAGCTTTCTTT. This gives the protein CASSSHTRQNTEAFF.

Remarks on this clonotype: The junction differs from germline at one of its ends, possibly a read error. The chain couples TRBV5-1 to TRBJ1-2; a possible D gene is TRBD1 (6 bases). This CDR3 is 14 amino acids long. Germline assignment: CDR1 SGHRS and CDR2 YFSETQ. CDR3 sequence reads: CASSRDMDLIVASF. CDR3 DNA: TGCGCCAGCAGCAGGGACATGGATCTCATTGTTGCTTCCTTC.

This clonotype was recorded many times. This chain connects TRBV29-1 to TRBJ1-1; perhaps TRBD1 as D (5 bases). CDR1 and CDR2 (germline): SQVTM, ANQGSEA. This CDR3 has 14 amino acids. V was cut by 7 bases and J by 1 base, with 16 bases left in between. CDR3 loop: CSASKGHANTEAFF. The CDR3 DNA sequence: TGCAGCGCCTCGAAAGGACACGCGAACACTGAAGCTTTCTTT.

The sample holds many counts of this clonotype. This chain links TRBV12-3 or TRBV12-4 with TRBJ2-3, with D hard to call. V lost 6 bases, J lost 2 bases, and 9 bases lay in between. The CDR3 extends over 13 amino acids. DNA of the CDR3: TGTGCCAGCAGATGGCCCCACACAGATACGCAGTATTTT. Residues: CASRWPHTDTQYF.

This clonotype occurred a few times. The chain carries TRBV11-2 and TRBJ2-3, with TRBD2 matching 11 bases. This CDR3 region has 16 residues. V lost 4 bases, J lost 2 bases, and 5 bases stayed unmatched. Germline CDR1 SGHAT, CDR2 FQNNGV. CDR3 sequence: CASSSIAGGYTDTQYF. The CDR3 bases are TGTGCCAGCAGCTCGATAGCGGGGGGGTACACAGATACGCAGTATTTT.